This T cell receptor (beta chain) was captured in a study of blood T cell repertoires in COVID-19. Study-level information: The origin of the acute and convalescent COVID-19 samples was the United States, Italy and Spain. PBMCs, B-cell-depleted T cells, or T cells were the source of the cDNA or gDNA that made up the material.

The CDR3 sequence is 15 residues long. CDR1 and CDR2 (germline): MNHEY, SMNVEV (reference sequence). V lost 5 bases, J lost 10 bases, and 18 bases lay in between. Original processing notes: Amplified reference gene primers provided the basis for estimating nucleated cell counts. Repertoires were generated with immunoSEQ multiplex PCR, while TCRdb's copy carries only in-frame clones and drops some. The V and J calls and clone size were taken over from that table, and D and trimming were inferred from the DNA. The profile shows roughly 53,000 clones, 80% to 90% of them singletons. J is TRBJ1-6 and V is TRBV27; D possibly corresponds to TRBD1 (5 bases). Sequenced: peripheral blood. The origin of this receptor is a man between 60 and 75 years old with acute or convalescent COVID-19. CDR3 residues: CASSPFGGLGSPLHF. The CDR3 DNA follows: TGTGCCAGCAGTCCTTTCGGGGGATTAGGGTCACCCCTCCACTTT.